This T cell receptor (beta chain) was observed in a study of cytomegalovirus exposure and HLA in healthy donors. Study conclusions and caveats: An analysis was carried out later, and it reportedly showed fewer N-insertions in an Asian-associated ancestry cluster than the roughly 670-donor mean.

The study ran its PCR with 60 Vbeta and 13 Jbeta primers. Source study methods: It was a later analysis that counted around 85 million unique TCR beta chains, of which roughly 10 million were shared. The table came from immunoSEQ multiplex PCR; TCRdb's copy has only in-frame clones and leaves some out. The V and J calls and clone size come from that table; D and trimming were worked out from the DNA. The sample has some 210,000 clones; roughly 73% are singletons. Remarks on this clone: What it binds is unknown.

The V gene lost 3 bases and the J gene lost 8 bases, with 12 bases spanning the gap. Germline CDR1 and CDR2: SGDLS and YYNGEE. CDR3 length: 13 residues. This clonotype originated in a woman aged 25 to 39 in good health and CMV-seropositive. The rearrangement joins TRBV9 to TRBJ1-3; the D gene is possibly TRBD1 (5 bases). Source material: PBMCs. For the CDR3, the DNA is TGTGCCAGCAGCGCCCCCGGGGGAGACACCATATATTTT. Amino acid sequence: CASSAPGGDTIYF.